Presented here are 23 T cell receptor beta chains from one specimen sequenced in a study of OX40 agonist ivuxolimab in advanced cancers. Generated by immunoSEQ multiplex PCR, the TCRdb table keeps only in-frame clones and is missing some. Of around 78,000 clones detected, 80% to 90% appear once; the ten largest clones hold approximately 0.94%. Sequenced material: CD4+ or CD8+ T cells sorted from blood, taken in a trial of the OX40 agonist ivuxolimab. Receptor source: an adult with an advanced solid tumor such as melanoma, head and neck, liver or kidney cancer.

The J gene is TRBJ2-7, the V gene TRBV6-5; 11 bases are shared with TRBD2. The CDR3 length is 13 residues. Germline assignment: CDR1 MNHEY and CDR2 SVGAGI. With 5 bases clipped from V and 4 bases from J, the junction kept 1 base outside the gene matches. CDR3 coding DNA: TGTGCCAGCAGTAGACTAGCGGGATACGAGCAGTACTTC. This encodes CASSRLAGYEQYF.

This clone was recorded a few times. This chain's CDR3 is CASSTGWETQYF. In DNA form, the CDR3 reads TGTGCCAGTAGTACGGGGTGGGAGACCCAGTACTTC. The genes are TRBV19 and TRBJ2-5, with a tentative D call TRBD2 (5 bases). Germline CDR1 and CDR2: LNHDA and SQIVND (reference sequence). V was clipped by 4 bases and J by 5 bases, with 8 bases between them. This CDR3 is 12 amino acids long.

This clone has just one count. The gene calls are TRBV7-6 and TRBJ2-3; 11 bases are a match to TRBD1. CDR1 is SGHVS and CDR2 is FNYEAQ in the germline V gene. After removal of 3 bases from V and 2 bases from J, the junction contained 4 bases not matched to a gene. This CDR3 comprises 16 residues. Here the CDR3 reads CASSLWTGGSTDTQYF. The CDR3 nucleotides read TGTGCCAGCAGCTTGTGGACAGGGGGCTCCACAGATACGCAGTATTTT.

This clone is a singleton in its sample. The J gene is TRBJ1-2, the V gene TRBV5-3; the match to TRBD1 covers 9 bases. TRBV5-3 is assigned to the ORF class and has an uncertain function. The length of the CDR3 is 15 residues. After removal of 1 base from V and 2 bases from J, the junction contained 3 bases not matched to a gene. The CDR3 DNA follows: TGTGCCAGAAGCTTGAGACAGGGGGAAAACTATGGCTACACCTTC. The encoded protein is CARSLRQGENYGYTF.

The chain employs TRBV30 and TRBJ1-3; D gene unclear. The ends were cut back, 4 bases at V and 0 bases at J, with 4 bases in the middle. Germline CDR1 is GTSNPN and CDR2 is SVGIG (reference sequence). This CDR3 region has 12 residues. CDR3 protein: CAWMVSGNTIYF. The CDR3, as DNA: TGTGCCTGGATGGTCTCTGGAAACACCATATATTTT. Full variable domain (outside the CDR3, taken from reference TRBV30 and TRBJ1-3): SQTIHQWPATLVQPVGSPLSLECTVEGTSNPNLYWYRQAAGRGLQLLFYSVGIGQISSEVPQNLSASRPQDRQFILSSKKLLLSDSGFYLCAWMVSGNTIYFGEGSWLTVV.

V and J are TRBV13 and TRBJ2-7; possible D gene TRBD1, 5 bases. Trimming removed 6 bases from V and 1 base from J, with 13 bases in between. The CDR3 is 14 residues long. Germline CDR1 is PRHDT and CDR2 is FYEKMQ (reference sequence). The CDR3 coding sequence is TGTGCCAGCAGGCACCAGGGCGGATCCTACGAGCAGTACTTC. Amino acids: CASRHQGGSYEQYF. The full variable domain, rest sourced from reference TRBV13 and TRBJ2-7, is AAGVIQSPRHLIKEKRETATLKCYPIPRHDTVYWYQQGPGQDPQFLISFYEKMQSDKGSIPDRFSAQQFSDYHSELNMSSLELGDSALYFCASRHQGGSYEQYFGPGTRLTVT.

V and J are TRBV7-3 and TRBJ2-1; 10 bases match TRBD2. Germline assignment: CDR1 SGHTA and CDR2 FQGTGA. V was pared by 4 bases and J by 8 bases, with 20 bases of the junction left unmatched. The CDR3 extends over 19 amino acids. The CDR3 sequence is CASSSSPPVISGRGDEQFF. The CDR3 nucleotides are TGTGCCAGCAGCTCCTCCCCCCCCGTTATAAGCGGGAGGGGTGATGAGCAGTTCTTC.

The chain employs TRBV27 and TRBJ2-4; a possible D gene is TRBD1 (5 bases). The CDR3 runs to 15 residues. The V end was cut by 4 bases, the J end by 0 bases, with 10 bases between. CDR1 is MNHEY, CDR2 SMNVEV, per germline (reference sequence). The CDR3 coding sequence is TGTGCCAGCAGTTCAGGGCAATTAGCCAAAAACATTCAGTACTTC. Protein product: CASSSGQLAKNIQYF.

This rearrangement joins TRBV19 to TRBJ1-5, with D maybe TRBD1 (5 bases). Germline CDR1 LNHDA, CDR2 SQIVND (reference sequence). The CDR3 length is 13 residues. The ends were cut back, 7 bases at V and 7 bases at J, with 14 bases in the middle. Here the CDR3 reads CASTPGFIQPQHF. The CDR3 DNA reads TGTGCCAGTACTCCAGGGTTCATCCAGCCCCAGCATTTT.

The genes are TRBV5-1 and TRBJ2-7; TRBD2 is a possible D gene (5 bases). CDR3 length: 14 residues. CDR1 and CDR2 from the germline V gene are SGHRS and YFSETQ. V was clipped by 4 bases and J by 2 bases, with 13 bases between them. CDR3 DNA: TGCGCCAGCAGCACGGCGGGTATAGCCTACGAGCAGTACTTC. It yields the protein CASSTAGIAYEQYF.

The genes are TRBV11-2 and TRBJ2-1; D is possibly TRBD1 or TRBD2 (5 bases each). Germline assignment: CDR1 SGHAT and CDR2 FQNNGV. Trimming removed 0 bases from V and 5 bases from J, with 8 bases in between. This CDR3 spans 14 amino acids. The CDR3 nucleotides are TGTGCCAGCAGCTTAGAACTAGGGGACAATGAGCAGTTCTTC. Amino acid sequence: CASSLELGDNEQFF.

The chain couples TRBV5-1 to TRBJ1-5; D not resolved. This CDR3 has 14 amino acids. Trimming stripped 4 bases from V and 6 bases from J, with 14 bases between. Germline CDR1 is SGHRS and CDR2 is YFSETQ. The CDR3 reads CASSPPGEGQPQHF. CDR3 bases: TGCGCCAGCAGCCCACCAGGTGAGGGTCAGCCCCAGCATTTT. Full variable domain (missing parts from reference TRBV5-1 and TRBJ1-5): KAGVTQTPRYLIKTRGQQVTLSCSPISGHRSVSWYQQTPGQGLQFLFEYFSETQRNKGNFPGRFSGRQFSNSRSEMNVSTLELGDSALYLCASSPPGEGQPQHFGDGTRLSIL.

The chain is built from TRBV4-1 and TRBJ2-7; the match to TRBD2 covers 11 bases. V shed 0 bases and J 4 bases; nucleotides not matched to a gene: 5. CDR3 length equals 16 residues. CDR1 is MGHRA and CDR2 is YSYEKL in the germline V gene. The CDR3, as DNA: TGCGCCAGCAGCCAAGATCTTTCTAGCGGGAGGTACGAGCAGTACTTC. Translated: CASSQDLSSGRYEQYF.

The chain uses TRBV29-1 and TRBJ2-5; D gene uncertain. Germline loops: CDR1 SQVTM, CDR2 ANQGSEA. V gave up 3 bases and J gave up 5 bases, with 10 bases separating them. This CDR3 has 12 residues. CDR3 in amino acids: CSVDKESETQYF. The CDR3 bases are TGCAGCGTTGATAAGGAATCGGAGACCCAGTACTTC.

CDR3 sequence: CASTPGISYEQYF. DNA for the CDR3: TGTGCCAGCACCCCCGGGATTTCTTACGAGCAGTACTTC. V gene TRBV28 combines with J gene TRBJ2-7, with D perhaps matching TRBD2 (5 bases). The V and J ends lost 7 bases and 4 bases respectively, with 14 bases between them. CDR1 is MDHEN and CDR2 is SYDVKM in the germline V gene. CDR3 size: 13 residues.

V gene TRBV5-1 combines with J gene TRBJ2-1; 8 nucleotides align to TRBD1. V lost 4 bases, J lost 3 bases, and 6 bases stayed unmatched. This CDR3 contains 15 residues. Germline V gene data show CDR1 as SGHRS and CDR2 as YFSETQ. CDR3 DNA sequence: TGCGCCAGCAGCGGCCAGGGGGCGATCTACAATGAGCAGTTCTTC. It yields the protein CASSGQGAIYNEQFF.

This sequence joins TRBV6-1 and TRBJ2-1; TRBD2 aligns across 11 bases. This CDR3 contains 14 residues. Germline V CDR1 and CDR2: MNHNS, SASEGT. V dropped 6 bases and J dropped 9; count of bases not matched to a gene: 7. The CDR3 DNA reads TGTGCCAGCAGCGTTACTAGCGGGAGCAGTGAGCAGTTCTTC. Translation gives CASSVTSGSSEQFF.

This clone was seen only a few times. A much larger clone is a single base away; this may be a read error. Different DNA sequences within this sample yield the same CDR3. The V gene is TRBV27, the J gene TRBJ2-3, with no clear D. The germline gives CDR1 MNHEY, CDR2 SMNVEV (reference sequence). The CDR3 has 12 amino acids. Trimming removed 5 bases at V and 1 base at J, with 4 bases between. The CDR3: CASSPRTDTQYF. The CDR3 DNA is TGTGCCAGCAGTCCGCGCACAGATACGCAGTATTTT.

This clone showed up just once. The chain has TRBV2 and TRBJ1-2; D remains unclear. The CDR3 consists of 15 residues. V was clipped by 2 bases and J by 4 bases, with 14 bases between them. CDR1 SNHLY and CDR2 FYNNEI come from the germline V gene. Here the CDR3 DNA reads TGTGCCAGCAGTGAACAACAGCCTTATCCCTATGGCTACACCTTC. Its protein is CASSEQQPYPYGYTF.

V gene TRBV11-2 combines with J gene TRBJ1-2; possible D gene TRBD1, 5 bases. Trimming pared 4 bases from V and 1 base from J, leaving 13 bases between. The CDR3 runs 15 residues. The germline gives CDR1 SGHAT, CDR2 FQNNGV. CDR3 region: CASSSFRGLNYGYTF. The DNA of the CDR3 is TGTGCCAGCAGCTCTTTCCGGGGCCTTAACTATGGCTACACCTTC.

This sequence joins TRBV28 and TRBJ1-1; perhaps TRBD1 as D (5 bases). Germline assignment: CDR1 MDHEN and CDR2 SYDVKM. Trimming took 3 bases from V and 4 from J, leaving 18 bases between them. This CDR3 is 16 amino acids long. CDR3 residues: CASSLSHRQGGTEAFF. CDR3 nucleotide sequence: TGTGCCAGCAGTTTGTCCCACCGCCAGGGAGGCACTGAAGCTTTCTTT.

This sequence joins TRBV19 and TRBJ2-7, with TRBD2 as a possible D gene (5 bases). Germline loops: CDR1 LNHDA, CDR2 SQIVND (reference sequence). CDR3 length: 14 amino acids. V lost 1 base, J lost 0 bases, and 7 bases lay in between. CDR3 bases: TGTGCCAGTAGTATAGCGGGGAGCTCCTACGAGCAGTACTTC. Its protein product is CASSIAGSSYEQYF.

The J gene is TRBJ2-7, the V gene TRBV11-3, with 7 bases fitting TRBD2. Germline V lookup: CDR1 SGHNT, CDR2 YENEEA. The ends lost 1 base at V and 3 bases at J; junction bases unmatched: 9. There are 16 residues in the CDR3. CDR3 sequence (DNA): TGTGCCAGCAGCTTAGCGGGGTTATTAGCGGGCTACGAGCAGTACTTC. This sequence encodes CASSLAGLLAGYEQYF.